What follows are 13 T cell receptor beta chains derived from one specimen sequenced in a study of T cell repertoires in cytomegalovirus infection. TCRdb processed the reads anew with MiXCR; each CDR3 protein has one entry. Among 160,000 or so distinct CDR3 sequences listed, about a fifth were seen once. Their recognized antigens are unknown. Sample: CD8+ T cells from cultured PBMCs, taken from culture after CMV antigen stimulation. The receptors stem from a human donor in good health (CMV status not recorded). Some clones in this sample may be carry-over from other donors' samples.

J is TRBJ2-3 and V is TRBV12-3 or TRBV12-4; 9 nucleotides align to TRBD2. V shed 3 bases and J 4 bases; nucleotides not matched to a gene: 17. The CDR3 has 19 residues. For the CDR3, the DNA is TGTGCCAGCAGTTTCAGGGCGGGGGGGGAAGTTTTCTGGGCAGATACGCAGTATTTT. Its translation is CASSFRAGGEVFWADTQYF.

The chain combines TRBV9 with TRBJ2-3, with 8 bases fitting TRBD2. Per the germline V gene, CDR1 is SGDLS and CDR2 is YYNGEE. Losses at the gene ends were 0 bases for V and 4 bases for J; bases not matched to a gene: 13. The CDR3 length is 18 residues. In nucleotides, the CDR3 is TGTGCCAGCAGCGTAGAGGAGGGAGCGGGGGTGCTCCCAGATACGCAGTATTTT. Protein: CASSVEEGAGVLPDTQYF.

This clonotype was seen a few times. J is TRBJ1-1 and V is TRBV27; D ambiguous. Germline CDR1 reads MNHEY; CDR2 reads SMNVEV (reference sequence). V was clipped by 0 bases and J by 2 bases, with 10 bases between them. The CDR3 has 15 amino acids. Written as DNA, the CDR3 is TGTGCCAGCAGTTTATCGCTCCGGCTAAACACTGAAGCTTTCTTT. It yields the protein CASSLSLRLNTEAFF.

CDR3 sequence (DNA): TGTGCCAGCAGCCCCGAGGGTGGCAGGGATGAAGAGACCCAGTACTTC. This codes for CASSPEGGRDEETQYF. The chain employs TRBV7-9 and TRBJ2-5; either TRBD1 or TRBD2 may supply D (5 bases each). Trimming shortened V by 5 bases and J by 3 bases, and 19 bases separated the two germline ends. Germline CDR1 SEHNR, CDR2 FQNEAQ (reference sequence). CDR3 length: 16 residues. Complete variable domain (other parts from reference TRBV7-9 and TRBJ2-5): DTGVSQNPRHKITKRGQNVTFRCDPISEHNRLYWYRQTLGQGPEFLTYFQNEAQLEKSRLLSDRFSAERPKGSFSTLEIQRTEQGDSAMYLCASSPEGGRDEETQYFGPGTRLLVL.

This clonotype has a handful of counts. V usage is TRBV2 and J usage is TRBJ1-2; perhaps TRBD1 as D (6 bases). The V and J ends lost 10 bases and 4 bases respectively, with 13 bases between them. This CDR3 has 12 residues. Germline loops: CDR1 SNHLY, CDR2 FYNNEI. CDR3 region: CATLEGGYGYTF. For the CDR3, the DNA is TGTGCCACTCTGGAGGGGGGCTATGGCTACACCTTC.

This chain uses TRBV6-5 with TRBJ1-4, with a tentative D call TRBD1 (5 bases). V lost 4 bases and J 1 base, leaving 10 bases between the germline ends. The CDR3 is 15 residues long. Germline V gene lookup returns CDR1 MNHEY and CDR2 SVGAGI. CDR3 loop: CASSSAQGTNEKLFF. The CDR3 bases are TGTGCCAGCAGTTCGGCGCAGGGAACTAATGAAAAACTGTTTTTT.

This clonotype was seen ten or more times. One end of the junction is discordant with germline, which a read error may explain. The chain employs TRBV27 and TRBJ2-7; D possibly uses TRBD1 or TRBD2 (6 bases each). The CDR3 has 17 amino acids. From germline, CDR1 is MNHEY and CDR2 SMNVEV (reference sequence). CDR3 sequence reads: CASSLSPAGTPDYKQYF. The CDR3 DNA sequence: TGTGCCAGCAGTTTATCCCCTGCCGGGACACCGGACTACAAGCAGTACTTC.

The chain carries TRBV6-1 and TRBJ2-7; maybe TRBD1 (6 bases). The CDR3 spans 14 residues. From germline, CDR1 is MNHNS and CDR2 SASEGT. V lost 3 bases and J 2 bases, leaving 11 bases between the germline ends. The DNA of the CDR3 is TGTGCCAGCAGTGATTTCGGACAGCCCTACGAGCAGTACTTC. It specifies CASSDFGQPYEQYF.

The chain joins TRBV6-2 or TRBV6-3 to TRBJ2-5; D ambiguous. V lost 6 bases and J 1 base, leaving 12 bases between the germline ends. The CDR3 runs 14 residues. Looked up from germline, CDR1 is MNHEY and CDR2 is SVGEGT. CDR3 DNA: TGTGCCAGCAGCGTGAGGCGATTCCAAGAGACCCAGTACTTC. Protein: CASSVRRFQETQYF.

V gene TRBV4-1 combines with J gene TRBJ2-7; D gene unclear. Between the trimmed V and J ends, which lost 4 bases and 3 bases, there was a span of 13 bases. The germline V gene encodes CDR1 MGHRA and CDR2 YSYEKL. The CDR3 runs to 14 residues. The CDR3 nucleotides are TGCGCCAGCAGCCTTGGTAGAGGTAACTACGAGCAGTACTTC. It translates to CASSLGRGNYEQYF.

This chain joins TRBV6-5 and TRBJ2-3; possibly TRBD2 for D (6 bases). CDR1 is MNHEY and CDR2 is SVGAGI in the germline V gene. V lost 0 bases and J lost 4, with 17 bases in between. The CDR3 has 17 residues. The CDR3 region has the DNA TGTGCCAGCAGTTACTCCCTAGGCGGGGCGCGTGCAGATACGCAGTATTTT. It yields the protein CASSYSLGGARADTQYF.

The rearrangement uses TRBV7-2 and TRBJ1-4; TRBD1 might be the D (6 bases). The length of the CDR3 is 17 residues. The ends were cut back, 4 bases at V and 5 bases at J, with 20 bases in the middle. Germline CDR1 reads SGHTA; CDR2 reads FQGNSA. As DNA, the CDR3 is TGTGCCAGCAGCTCGCGGGACACCGAGAATCCCAATGAAAAACTGTTTTTT. Its protein is CASSSRDTENPNEKLFF.

The genes are TRBV20-1 and TRBJ2-7; D is unclear. Deletions cut 8 bases from V and 7 bases from J, with 21 bases between. Germline V gene sequence: CDR1 DFQATT, CDR2 SNEGSKA (reference sequence). This CDR3 contains 13 residues. The CDR3 loop reads CSLTGATDGEQYF. Written as DNA, the CDR3 is TGCAGTTTGACCGGCGCAACTGACGGGGAGCAGTACTTC.